Described below is a single TCR beta chain sequence and its context. Researchers sorted participants into cohorts using their self-reported clinical history. Under the authors' procedure: Reference gene primers were amplified, and this amplification served to estimate nucleated cell counts. The repertoire was sequenced with immunoSEQ multiplex PCR; TCRdb's copy has only in-frame clones and lacks some. D and trimming were read from the DNA, whereas the V and J calls and clone size are those reported in that table. The table shows about 160,000 clones, with around 85% occurring only once. This sample is part of a study of blood T cell repertoires in COVID-19. The wider study: Italy, Spain and the United States were the sources of the convalescent and acute COVID-19 samples. The analysed material was cDNA or gDNA that came from T cells, B-cell-depleted T cells, or PBMCs.

Germline V lookup: CDR1 LNHDA, CDR2 SQIVND (reference sequence). Unmatched junction bases numbered 9, after V lost 2 bases and J lost 8 bases. CDR3 length: 15 amino acids. Sequenced sample: PBMCs or T cells enriched from blood (not recorded which). The sequence derives from a woman aged 40 to 50 with acute COVID-19. V is TRBV19 and J is TRBJ1-2, with TRBD1 identical over 9 bases. CDR3: CASSIPGQGSGGYTF. For the CDR3, the DNA is TGTGCCAGTAGTATACCAGGACAGGGGTCGGGCGGCTACACCTTC.